The clone carrying this TCR beta chain was detected once. Its target is unknown. Via MiXCR, TCRdb re-called the reads, giving one row per CDR3 protein. The table lists 900,000 to 950,000 distinct CDR3 sequences, approximately 33% of them singletons, with roughly 13% in the top ten. Germline trimming cut 6 bases from V and 1 base from J; bases unmatched to any gene: 12. The CDR3 is 19 residues long. The germline gives CDR1 LNHDA, CDR2 SQIVND (reference sequence). These data are taken from a study of T cell repertoires in cytomegalovirus infection. As for the study in general: The study used recently identified HLA-C-restricted and well-studied HLA-B-restricted CMV epitopes. Study-wide points: Adding up the frequency of public TCR beta families identified people who carried CMV plus the relevant HLA.

The source is a human donor in good health (CMV status not recorded). Some clones in this sample may be carry-over from other donors' samples. The chain links TRBV19 to TRBJ2-5, with 15 bases matching TRBD2. Sequences were derived from cultured CD8+ T cells from PBMCs, sampled from culture after CMV antigen stimulation. The CDR3 sequence: CASSRQPGLAGGLQETQYF. The CDR3 coding sequence is TGTGCCAGTAGCCGTCAACCGGGACTAGCGGGGGGCCTCCAAGAGACCCAGTACTTC.